This TCR beta chain stems from a study of cytomegalovirus exposure and HLA in healthy donors. The study, taken as a whole, reports: An analysis that came later showed most CMV-associated TCR beta chains appearing HLA-restricted.

A word on this clone: What it recognizes is unknown.

V was trimmed by 4 bases and J by 5 bases, leaving 11 bases between them. CDR3 size: 13 residues. The V gene's germline CDR1 is LNHDA and CDR2 SQIVND (reference sequence). 60 Vbeta and 13 Jbeta primers were used in PCR. Authors' data handling: In a later analysis, the count reached 74 million or so unique TCR beta chains, with roughly 11 million shared. The data were produced by immunoSEQ multiplex PCR, yet TCRdb's version contains in-frame clones alone and is incomplete. V and J calls and clone size are given by that table; D and trimming were obtained from the DNA. In the table there are roughly 150,000 clones, over 60% of which are singletons.

The rearrangement uses TRBV19 and TRBJ2-5, with D possibly being TRBD2 (5 bases). The receptor was isolated from a male donor in good health and CMV-seronegative. The sequenced sample consisted of PBMCs. The CDR3 here is CASSTLGLETQYF. The DNA for the CDR3 is TGTGCCAGTAGTACCCTAGGACTGGAGACCCAGTACTTC.